Each of the 32 T cell receptor beta chains below was sequenced from the same sample in a study of blood T cell repertoires in COVID-19. The assay was immunoSEQ multiplex PCR, and TCRdb's table has in-frame clones only and misses some. Of approximately 170,000 clones listed, approximately 85% were seen once; the top ten hold 6.5% to 7.5%. Sequencing was performed on peripheral blood. These TCRs come from an elderly man with COVID-19, enrolled during active disease.

The count of this clone is one. The rearrangement joins TRBV6-5 to TRBJ1-5, with D unresolved. V lost 6 bases and J lost 0, with 6 bases in between. From germline, CDR1 is MNHEY and CDR2 SVGAGI. The CDR3 is 13 amino acids. DNA of the CDR3: TGTGCCAGCAGAACCTATAGCAATCAGCCCCAGCATTTT. Its translation: CASRTYSNQPQHF.

V is TRBV7-9 and J is TRBJ1-1; 8 bases map to TRBD1. The CDR3 consists of 16 residues. J lost 1 base, V lost 5 bases, and 9 bases had no gene match. The germline V gene has CDR1 SEHNR and CDR2 FQNEAQ (reference sequence). CDR3 in amino acids: CASSQFGQGKNTEAFF. The CDR3, as DNA: TGTGCCAGCAGCCAATTCGGACAGGGCAAGAACACTGAAGCTTTCTTT. Together with reference TRBV7-9 and TRBJ1-1, the CDR3 gives the full variable domain: DTGVSQNPRHKITKRGQNVTFRCDPISEHNRLYWYRQTLGQGPEFLTYFQNEAQLEKSRLLSDRFSAERPKGSFSTLEIQRTEQGDSAMYLCASSQFGQGKNTEAFFGQGTRLTVV.

The chain couples TRBV2 to TRBJ1-4; TRBD1 aligns across 8 bases. The CDR3 has 15 amino acids. Germline loops: CDR1 SNHLY, CDR2 FYNNEI. The V and J ends lost 6 bases and 3 bases, in that order; junction bases with no gene match: 6. The CDR3 protein is CASRGWGQANEKLFF. DNA for the CDR3: TGTGCCAGCAGGGGATGGGGACAGGCTAATGAAAAACTGTTTTTT.

The genes are TRBV7-9 and TRBJ1-4, with D tentatively TRBD1 (5 bases). V lost 2 bases, J lost 8 bases, and 15 bases lay in between. This CDR3 is 15 amino acids long. Germline V gene sequence: CDR1 SEHNR, CDR2 FQNEAQ (reference sequence). Here the CDR3 DNA reads TGTGCCAGCAGCTTAATTCGGACGGGACTCGAAAAACTGTTTTTT. Amino acids: CASSLIRTGLEKLFF.

This chain links TRBV19 with TRBJ2-1, with D possibly TRBD2 on 5 matching bases. Germline V lookup: CDR1 LNHDA, CDR2 SQIVND (reference sequence). The CDR3 runs to 13 residues. Trimming pared 7 bases from V and 9 bases from J, leaving 16 bases between. The CDR3 DNA reads TGTGCCAGTATGGCGGAGGCCGGTAGTGAGCAGTTCTTC. Its translation is CASMAEAGSEQFF.

The DNA of the CDR3 is TGTGCCAGCTCACCCCCTGTGGGACAGGGTATTCAGCCCCAGCATTTT. It specifies CASSPPVGQGIQPQHF. The chain has TRBV18 and TRBJ1-5; 9 nucleotides match TRBD1. Germline assignment: CDR1 KGHSH and CDR2 LQKENI. Trimming at V came to 3 bases and at J to 6 bases, leaving 9 bases not matched to a gene. This CDR3 has 16 amino acids.

This clone was counted a single time. The gene calls are TRBV6-2 or TRBV6-3 and TRBJ1-6; D not resolved. Germline V gene data show CDR1 as MNHEY and CDR2 as SVGEGT. Trimming removed 0 bases from V and 6 bases from J, with 6 bases in between. The CDR3 runs to 14 residues. The CDR3 nucleotides read TGTGCCAGCAGTTACTCGCGTCTTAATTCACCCCTCCACTTT. It yields the protein CASSYSRLNSPLHF.

V usage is TRBV28 and J usage is TRBJ1-1; D uncertain. Trimming shortened V by 4 bases and J by 0 bases, and 15 bases separated the two germline ends. CDR1 MDHEN and CDR2 SYDVKM come from the germline V gene. The CDR3 consists of 16 residues. CDR3 sequence reads: CASSYFPWALNTEAFF. The CDR3 DNA reads TGTGCCAGCAGTTATTTCCCTTGGGCCCTGAACACTGAAGCTTTCTTT.

The chain joins TRBV9 to TRBJ1-6; the match to TRBD1 covers 8 bases. V lost 3 bases, J lost 10 bases, and 9 bases stayed unmatched. Germline V gene lookup returns CDR1 SGDLS and CDR2 YYNGEE. The CDR3 runs to 15 residues. CDR3 DNA: TGTGCCAGCAGCGGTGCCGGGACAGGTTCCTCACCCCTCCACTTT. This sequence encodes CASSGAGTGSSPLHF.

The rearrangement uses TRBV10-3 and TRBJ1-1; D ambiguous. Germline CDR1 ENHRY, CDR2 SYGVKD. This CDR3 has 14 residues. Trimming took 0 bases from V and 1 from J, leaving 6 bases between them. CDR3 sequence: CAISESRQNTEAFF. In nucleotides, the CDR3 is TGTGCCATCAGTGAGTCGAGACAGAACACTGAAGCTTTCTTT.

The genes are TRBV3-1 (or the pseudogene TRBV3-2) and TRBJ2-1, with a tentative D call TRBD2 (5 bases). The V gene lost 4 bases and the J gene lost 7 bases, with 11 bases spanning the gap. The CDR3 consists of 13 residues. CDR1 and CDR2 from the germline V gene are LGHDT and YNNKEL (reference sequence). Here the CDR3 reads CASSRGWVNEQFF. The CDR3 DNA follows: TGTGCCAGCAGCCGCGGGTGGGTAAATGAGCAGTTCTTC.

This clone appeared once. V and J are TRBV5-1 and TRBJ2-1; D perhaps matches TRBD2 (5 bases). Germline values: CDR1 SGHRS, CDR2 YFSETQ. CDR3 length: 15 residues. V lost 4 bases and J 2 bases, leaving 13 bases between the germline ends. The CDR3 loop reads CASSRGLSPYNEQFF. CDR3 DNA: TGCGCCAGCAGCCGAGGACTGTCCCCCTACAATGAGCAGTTCTTC.

The V gene is TRBV3-1 (or the pseudogene TRBV3-2), the J gene TRBJ2-3; 7 bases align to TRBD1. The germline gives CDR1 LGHDT, CDR2 YNNKEL (reference sequence). The trim removed 4 bases at V and 2 bases at J, leaving 12 bases unmatched. The CDR3 covers 17 residues. The chain's CDR3 is CASSPGTAPVSTDTQYF. CDR3 coding DNA: TGTGCCAGCAGCCCCGGGACAGCCCCCGTCTCCACAGATACGCAGTATTTT.

This chain uses TRBV5-1 with TRBJ1-2; D is uncertain. CDR1 is SGHRS and CDR2 is YFSETQ in the germline V gene. V was trimmed by 0 bases and J by 1 base, leaving 16 bases between them. CDR3 length: 17 amino acids. In DNA, the CDR3 is TGCGCCAGCAGCTTGGAACCTTCGACGGGTATTAACTATGGCTACACCTTC. Its translation: CASSLEPSTGINYGYTF.

The chain couples TRBV6-5 to TRBJ2-5; 7 nucleotides agree with TRBD2. The junction had 8 bases not matched to a gene; V was cut back by 7 bases and J by 3 bases. The CDR3 runs to 14 residues. Germline V gene data show CDR1 as MNHEY and CDR2 as SVGAGI. The CDR3 DNA is TGTGCCAGCACCGACCCGGGACTAAAAGAGACCCAGTACTTC. Residues: CASTDPGLKETQYF.

The V and J genes are TRBV5-1 and TRBJ2-2, with 7 bases aligning to TRBD1. Trimming removed 4 bases from V and 1 base from J; junction bases left unmatched: 7. The CDR3 spans 16 residues. Per the germline V gene, CDR1 is SGHRS and CDR2 is YFSETQ. The CDR3 bases are TGCGCCAGCAGCGATCCACGACAGGGGAACACCGGGGAGCTGTTTTTT. The encoded protein is CASSDPRQGNTGELFF.

V is TRBV7-3 and J is TRBJ1-2; D possibly corresponds to TRBD1 (5 bases). Trimming took 1 base from V and 4 from J, leaving 13 bases between them. In germline, CDR1 is SGHTA, CDR2 FQGTGA. The CDR3 spans 15 residues. The CDR3 here is CASSLNVDSVYGYTF. The CDR3 bases are TGTGCCAGCAGCTTAAATGTAGACAGCGTCTATGGCTACACCTTC.

The J gene is TRBJ2-5, the V gene TRBV6-5; D is ambiguous. The CDR3 extends over 13 amino acids. Trimming left V 5 bases short and J 7 bases short, with 14 bases between. Germline V gene sequence: CDR1 MNHEY, CDR2 SVGAGI. The CDR3 protein is CASSPVSSSTQYF. The CDR3 DNA follows: TGTGCCAGCAGTCCCGTCTCGAGTTCGACCCAGTACTTC.

V usage is TRBV28 and J usage is TRBJ2-3, with TRBD1 matching 8 bases. CDR3 size: 14 residues. V shed 2 bases and J 7 bases; nucleotides not matched to a gene: 5. The germline V gene encodes CDR1 MDHEN and CDR2 SYDVKM. DNA of the CDR3: TGTGCCAGCAGTTTACGAGACAGGGGACATACGCAGTATTTT. Protein sequence: CASSLRDRGHTQYF.

This chain uses TRBV12-5 with TRBJ1-1; possibly TRBD1 for D (6 bases). V lost 5 bases and J 1 base, leaving 11 bases between the germline ends. Germline V gene data show CDR1 as LGHNT and CDR2 as FRNRAP. This CDR3 is built from 14 residues. The CDR3 nucleotides read TGTGCTAGTGGTCCCAGGACAGAGAACACTGAAGCTTTCTTT. This translates into CASGPRTENTEAFF.

About this clone itself: A read error may account for a junction end that differs from germline. This chain links TRBV6-1 with TRBJ2-6, with D perhaps matching TRBD1 (5 bases). CDR3 size: 16 residues. The germline V gene has CDR1 MNHNS and CDR2 SASEGT. The CDR3 DNA follows: TGTGCCAGCAGTGACCGACACATCTCTGGGGCCAACGTCCCGACTTTC. Residues: CASSDRHISGANVPTF.

This clone was detected once. The CDR3 spells CASGAVTGVKGAFF. CDR3 nucleotide sequence: TGTGCCAGCGGTGCCGTGACAGGGGTTAAGGGAGCTTTCTTT. The V and J genes are TRBV2 and TRBJ1-1; 8 nucleotides line up with TRBD1. Germline CDR1 reads SNHLY; CDR2 reads FYNNEI. J lost 10 bases, V lost 8 bases, and 15 bases had no gene match. The CDR3 covers 14 residues.

The J gene is TRBJ1-6, the V gene TRBV9; D call uncertain. Germline V gene data show CDR1 as SGDLS and CDR2 as YYNGEE. The CDR3 covers 13 residues. V gave up 2 bases and J gave up 5 bases, with 5 bases separating them. The DNA for the CDR3 is TGTGCCAGCAGCGTGAGTCATAATTCACCCCTCCACTTT. Translated: CASSVSHNSPLHF.

The chain combines TRBV10-3 with TRBJ2-7, with 7 bases fitting TRBD1. Germline values: CDR1 ENHRY, CDR2 SYGVKD. V dropped 6 bases and J dropped 0; count of bases not matched to a gene: 2. This CDR3 contains 13 residues. CDR3 sequence reads: CAIRAGGSYEQYF. The DNA for the CDR3 is TGTGCCATCAGGGCAGGGGGCTCCTACGAGCAGTACTTC.

The chain combines TRBV10-3 with TRBJ1-2; TRBD1 matches 7 bases. Germline CDR1 ENHRY, CDR2 SYGVKD. The CDR3 is 14 residues long. V gave up 6 bases and J gave up 1 base; unmatched junction bases: 5. In nucleotides, the CDR3 is TGTGCCATCAGCCGGGACAGCCATAACTATGGCTACACCTTC. This encodes CAISRDSHNYGYTF.

The chain recombines TRBV5-5 with TRBJ2-3; weak D call: TRBD2 (5 bases). The CDR3 length is 14 residues. Germline CDR1 SGHKS, CDR2 YYEKEE (reference sequence). Trimming pared 0 bases from V and 1 base from J, leaving 6 bases between. CDR3 sequence (DNA): TGTGCCAGCAGCTTGGGGGGAGGCACAGATACGCAGTATTTT. Translated, it gives CASSLGGGTDTQYF.

This clone was observed once. The chain has TRBV18 and TRBJ1-1, with a tentative D call TRBD1 (6 bases). The V gene lost 2 bases and the J gene lost 5 bases, with 9 bases spanning the gap. This CDR3 spans 13 amino acids. Germline V CDR1 and CDR2: KGHSH, LQKENI. CDR3 loop: CASSPNRETEAFF. The CDR3 coding sequence is TGTGCCAGCTCACCAAACAGGGAAACTGAAGCTTTCTTT.

The CDR3, as DNA: TGCGCCAGCAGCTTGACAGGGGAAATAGTCGGCTACACCTTC. It yields the protein CASSLTGEIVGYTF. The chain joins TRBV5-1 to TRBJ1-2, with 7 nucleotides matching TRBD1. Germline V gene data show CDR1 as SGHRS and CDR2 as YFSETQ. The CDR3 loop spans 14 amino acids. V trimming: 1 base; J trimming: 8 bases; junction bases outside the gene matches: 8.

This chain joins TRBV7-9 and TRBJ1-5, with D perhaps TRBD1 (6 bases). Germline-derived CDR1 and CDR2 are SEHNR and FQNEAQ (reference sequence). There are 14 residues in the CDR3. The V end lost 0 bases, the J end lost 4 bases, and 7 bases lay between the germline ends. CDR3 loop: CASSLAQGNQPQHF. CDR3 DNA: TGTGCCAGCAGCTTAGCCCAGGGGAATCAGCCCCAGCATTTT.

This clone has just a few counts. V and J are TRBV7-9 and TRBJ1-2; D is possibly TRBD1 (5 bases). The CDR3 spans 15 residues. Germline V gives CDR1 SEHNR, CDR2 FQNEAQ (reference sequence). The ends were cut back, 4 bases at V and 4 bases at J, with 16 bases in the middle. The CDR3 DNA is TGTGCCAGCAGCTCCAGCGGGCAGGGAGGCTATGGCTACACCTTC. The encoded protein is CASSSSGQGGYGYTF.

The chain joins TRBV29-1 to TRBJ1-2; no definite D call. From germline, CDR1 is SQVTM and CDR2 ANQGSEA. The CDR3 is 12 amino acids. V lost 2 bases, J lost 4 bases, and 8 bases lay in between. Here the CDR3 DNA reads TGCAGCGTTGAAAGAGGGATCTATGGCTACACCTTC. Encoded protein: CSVERGIYGYTF.

V gene TRBV3-1 (or the pseudogene TRBV3-2) combines with J gene TRBJ2-2; D is possibly TRBD1 (5 bases). CDR3 size: 14 residues. CDR1 and CDR2 from the germline V gene are LGHDT and YNNKEL (reference sequence). The V end was cut by 6 bases, the J end by 5 bases, with 13 bases between. The CDR3: CASRREAGTGELFF. CDR3 sequence (DNA): TGTGCCAGCAGGCGTGAGGCAGGGACCGGGGAGCTGTTTTTT.